The sequence of this T cell receptor (beta chain) was determined in a study of T cell repertoires in cytomegalovirus infection. Details on this clonotype: Antigen unknown.

TCRdb recomputed calls from the reads with MiXCR, one row per CDR3 protein. The table has 150,000 or so distinct CDR3 sequences, 20% to 25% seen once. The CDR3 is 13 residues long. Germline lookup yields CDR1 SQVTM and CDR2 ANQGSEA. V was cut by 7 bases and J by 0 bases, with 12 bases left in between. General study points: Adding up the frequency of public TCR beta families identified people who carried CMV plus the relevant HLA.

The chain employs TRBV29-1 and TRBJ1-1; possibly TRBD1 for D (5 bases). The origin of this receptor is a human donor in good health (CMV status not recorded). Some clones in this sample may be carry-over from other donors' samples. Material: PBMCs. The chain's CDR3 is CSATGLLNTEAFF. DNA for the CDR3: TGCAGCGCAACGGGACTTTTGAACACTGAAGCTTTCTTT.